The present entry profiles one TCR beta chain with its context. This entry belongs to a study of blood T cell repertoires in COVID-19. Trimming took off 7 bases at V and 9 bases at J, with 18 bases between the two ends. The CDR3 totals 14 residues. Germline CDR1 reads MDHEN; CDR2 reads SYDVKM. Method: immunoSEQ multiplex PCR; TCRdb's copy keeps in-frame clones and lacks some. Among approximately 54,000 clones listed, approximately 87% were seen once. Sequencing was carried out using peripheral blood. The sequence derives from a man aged 45-65 years with acute or convalescent COVID-19. The V call is TRBV28, the J call TRBJ1-4; unclear D gene. The chain's CDR3 is CASISISRPQKLFF. In DNA, the CDR3 is TGTGCCAGCATCTCAATTTCGCGGCCCCAAAAACTGTTTTTT.